A single sample gave rise to the 32 T cell receptor beta chains below, sequenced in a study of control samples from healthy donors and cancer patients. Only in-frame clones appear in the TCRdb table, and some are missing; sequencing was by immunoSEQ multiplex PCR. Of about 180,000 clones listed, approximately 90% are singletons. Sequenced sample: blood. The receptor source for this set is a man aged 30 to 45 in good health.

This clone was picked up one time. The chain employs TRBV3-1 (or the pseudogene TRBV3-2) and TRBJ2-3, with 14 positions matching TRBD2. J lost 6 bases, V lost 4 bases, and 18 bases had no gene match. Germline loops: CDR1 LGHDT, CDR2 YNNKEL (reference sequence). This CDR3 is 20 amino acids long. The chain's CDR3 is CASSLTRIFKTSGRADTQYF. The CDR3 bases are TGTGCCAGCAGCCTGACACGAATTTTTAAGACTAGCGGGAGGGCCGATACGCAGTATTTT.

This clone was detected once. The gene calls are TRBV19 and TRBJ2-3; maybe TRBD1 (5 bases). Germline V lookup: CDR1 LNHDA, CDR2 SQIVND (reference sequence). The CDR3 has 16 amino acids. Trimming removed 4 bases from V and 4 bases from J, with 18 bases in between. In DNA, the CDR3 is TGTGCCAGTAGTACCAGGACATCCGGACGGCCAGATACGCAGTATTTT. This encodes CASSTRTSGRPDTQYF. The whole variable domain, filled in from reference TRBV19 and TRBJ2-3, reads DGGITQSPKYLFRKEGQNVTLSCEQNLNHDAMYWYRQDPGQGLRLIYYSQIVNDFQKGDIAEGYSVSREKKESFPLTVTSAQKNPTAFYLCASSTRTSGRPDTQYFGPGTRLTVL.

This sequence joins TRBV30 and TRBJ2-1, with D perhaps TRBD1 (5 bases). This CDR3 spans 14 amino acids. V was cut by 3 bases and J by 1 base, with 10 bases left in between. CDR1 is GTSNPN, CDR2 SVGIG, per germline (reference sequence). The chain's CDR3 is CAWSGTGSYNEQFF. DNA for the CDR3: TGTGCCTGGAGCGGAACAGGATCCTACAATGAGCAGTTCTTC.

The chain employs TRBV2 and TRBJ2-1, with unresolved D. CDR1 and CDR2 from the germline V gene are SNHLY and FYNNEI. The ends were cut back, 3 bases at V and 9 bases at J, with 9 bases in the middle. This CDR3 contains 12 residues. The CDR3 loop is CASSDLKIEQFF. For the CDR3, the DNA is TGTGCCAGCAGTGACCTGAAGATTGAGCAGTTCTTC.

The J gene is TRBJ2-4, the V gene TRBV6-5, with 7 bases matching TRBD1. V shed 6 bases and J 0 bases; nucleotides not matched to a gene: 5. This CDR3 region has 15 residues. Germline V gene data show CDR1 as MNHEY and CDR2 as SVGAGI. CDR3 sequence: CASSPGQLAKNIQYF. CDR3 bases: TGTGCCAGCAGCCCGGGACAGCTAGCCAAAAACATTCAGTACTTC.

The chain has TRBV21-1 and TRBJ1-3. TRBV21-1 is given as a pseudogene. This CDR3 is built from 18 residues. The CDR3 DNA reads TGTGCCAGCAGCAAGAAGTCAGAGGCCTTCTACTCTGGAAACACCATATATTTT. Its translation: CASSKKSEAFYSGNTIYF.

The J gene is TRBJ1-1, the V gene TRBV24-1, with D perhaps matching TRBD1 (6 bases). The V gene lost 3 bases and the J gene lost 0 bases, with 19 bases spanning the gap. CDR1 is KGHDR and CDR2 is SFDVKD in the germline V gene. CDR3 length equals 18 residues. Written as DNA, the CDR3 is TGTGCCACCAGTGATCTGGACAGTCCCTCCGAGTTGAACACTGAAGCTTTCTTT. The encoded protein is CATSDLDSPSELNTEAFF.

This chain uses TRBV18 with TRBJ2-7, with TRBD1 as a possible D gene (6 bases). The germline V gene encodes CDR1 KGHSH and CDR2 LQKENI. The CDR3 has 15 residues. Trimming took off 4 bases at V and 4 bases at J, with 17 bases between the two ends. CDR3 DNA: TGTGCCAGCTCACGATTACGGGATAGGGGGTACGAGCAGTACTTC. Its protein is CASSRLRDRGYEQYF.

CDR3 coding DNA: TGTGCCAGCAGCTTGGCCTATTTTAATACGCAGTATTTT. It translates to CASSLAYFNTQYF. The V and J genes are TRBV7-9 and TRBJ2-3; D is unresolved. Per germline, CDR1 SEHNR and CDR2 FQNEAQ (reference sequence). The CDR3 loop spans 13 amino acids. The germline V and J ends were trimmed by 3 bases and 7 bases, with 11 bases remaining between them.

The chain uses TRBV9 and TRBJ2-3, with D possibly being TRBD2 (7 bases). The CDR3 has 15 amino acids. Per germline, CDR1 SGDLS and CDR2 YYNGEE. The V gene lost 0 bases and the J gene lost 2 bases, with 10 bases spanning the gap. The CDR3 nucleotides read TGTGCCAGCAGCGTAGCGGGGGGCTACACAGATACGCAGTATTTT. Translation gives CASSVAGGYTDTQYF.

This sequence joins TRBV19 and TRBJ1-5; D is possibly TRBD1 (6 bases). Germline V CDR1 and CDR2: LNHDA, SQIVND (reference sequence). Trimming took 6 bases from V and 0 from J, leaving 12 bases between them. The CDR3 sequence is 15 residues long. CDR3 nucleotides: TGTGCCAGTAGCCGGGGGGGGCTTAGCAATCAGCCCCAGCATTTT. Protein product: CASSRGGLSNQPQHF.

This clone was recorded once. V usage is TRBV10-1 and J usage is TRBJ1-1; 7 bases line up with TRBD1. V shed 5 bases and J 0 bases; nucleotides not matched to a gene: 6. Germline CDR1 reads WNHNN; CDR2 reads SYGVQD (reference sequence). CDR3 size: 15 residues. The CDR3 DNA reads TGCGCCAGCAGTAGGATCACAGGGGTGAACACTGAAGCTTTCTTT. Translating it yields CASSRITGVNTEAFF.

The chain is built from TRBV18 and TRBJ1-4, with D hard to call. The V gene's germline CDR1 is KGHSH and CDR2 LQKENI. CDR3 size: 15 residues. V was shortened by 2 bases and J by 3 bases, with 10 bases between the two germline ends. CDR3 region: CASSPEPWANEKLFF. Here the CDR3 DNA reads TGTGCCAGCTCACCAGAGCCCTGGGCTAATGAAAAACTGTTTTTT.

The CDR3 region is CASSRDKNYGYTF. CDR3 coding DNA: TGCGCCAGCAGCCGGGACAAGAACTATGGCTACACCTTC. The rearrangement uses TRBV4-3 and TRBJ1-2; perhaps TRBD1 as D (6 bases). The germline gives CDR1 LGHNA, CDR2 YSLEER. The CDR3 sequence is 13 residues long. V was trimmed by 4 bases and J by 2 bases, leaving 8 bases between them.

The chain links TRBV5-1 to TRBJ1-1, with D perhaps TRBD1 (5 bases). CDR3 length: 14 residues. Germline V gene data show CDR1 as SGHRS and CDR2 as YFSETQ. V was clipped by 1 base and J by 2 bases, with 9 bases between them. CDR3 in amino acids: CASSLYQGNTEAFF. The DNA for the CDR3 is TGCGCCAGCAGCTTGTACCAGGGCAACACTGAAGCTTTCTTT.

The J gene is TRBJ1-3, the V gene TRBV5-5; tentative D call: TRBD1 (5 bases). CDR3 size: 15 residues. Germline CDR1 and CDR2: SGHKS and YYEKEE (reference sequence). V was trimmed by 3 bases and J by 0 bases, leaving 10 bases between them. The DNA of the CDR3 is TGTGCCAGCAGCTCTCAGGGCTTCTCTGGAAACACCATATATTTT. Protein product: CASSSQGFSGNTIYF.

V usage is TRBV11-2 and J usage is TRBJ1-1, with 7 nucleotides matching TRBD1. Germline V gene lookup returns CDR1 SGHAT and CDR2 FQNNGV. The CDR3 extends over 14 amino acids. The V and J ends lost 3 bases and 4 bases, in that order; junction bases with no gene match: 5. CDR3 DNA sequence: TGTGCCAGCAGCTTCTCACAGGGGAGCACTGAAGCTTTCTTT. Residues: CASSFSQGSTEAFF.

V usage is TRBV5-1 and J usage is TRBJ2-1; D gene ambiguous. This CDR3 is built from 13 residues. V was pared by 4 bases and J by 3 bases, with 8 bases between. Germline V gives CDR1 SGHRS, CDR2 YFSETQ. CDR3 residues: CASSDPNYNEQFF. The DNA for the CDR3 is TGCGCCAGCAGCGACCCGAACTACAATGAGCAGTTCTTC.

The genes are TRBV25-1 and TRBJ1-2; D might be TRBD1 (6 bases). This CDR3 is built from 13 residues. The V end lost 2 bases, the J end lost 7 bases, and 11 bases lay between the germline ends. Germline V gives CDR1 MGHDK, CDR2 SYGVNS. The CDR3 region has the DNA TGTGCCAGCAGTGAAGGGAAGGGGGGTGGCTACACCTTC. Translated: CASSEGKGGGYTF.

The chain couples TRBV28 to TRBJ2-2; 10 nucleotides agree with TRBD1. CDR1 is MDHEN and CDR2 is SYDVKM in the germline V gene. The length of the CDR3 is 15 residues. V shed 5 bases, J shed 5 bases, and the junction held 5 bases outside the gene matches. For the CDR3, the DNA is TGTGCCAGCAGTCCCGGGACAGGGGTTACCGGGGAGCTGTTTTTT. The encoded protein is CASSPGTGVTGELFF.

The CDR3: CSDASGGEGYTF. In DNA, the CDR3 is TGCAGCGATGCCTCGGGGGGCGAAGGCTACACCTTC. The chain links TRBV29-1 to TRBJ1-2, with a possible D match to TRBD1 (6 bases). Deletions cut 7 bases from V and 8 bases from J, with 17 bases between. The germline V gene encodes CDR1 SQVTM and CDR2 ANQGSEA. The CDR3 covers 12 residues.

V usage is TRBV6-5 and J usage is TRBJ1-4; D call uncertain. Trimming stripped 6 bases from V and 8 bases from J, with 16 bases between. The germline V gene encodes CDR1 MNHEY and CDR2 SVGAGI. This CDR3 has 14 residues. DNA for the CDR3: TGTGCCAGCAGCCCGGGATCCATTCTAGAAAAACTGTTTTTT. The encoded protein is CASSPGSILEKLFF.

The J gene is TRBJ2-2, the V gene TRBV2; 7 positions match TRBD1. The CDR3 contains 16 residues. V lost 3 bases, J lost 1 base, and 5 bases stayed unmatched. Germline CDR1 and CDR2: SNHLY and FYNNEI. The CDR3 DNA follows: TGTGCCAGCAGTGACACCAGGACAGGGAACACCGGGGAGCTGTTTTTT. Translated: CASSDTRTGNTGELFF.

This chain's CDR3 is CASSFGTANQPQHF. CDR3 DNA: TGTGCCAGCAGTTTCGGGACAGCTAATCAGCCCCAGCATTTT. V is TRBV28 and J is TRBJ1-5; the match to TRBD1 covers 7 bases. CDR3 length: 14 amino acids. Germline values: CDR1 MDHEN, CDR2 SYDVKM. Unmatched junction bases numbered 3, after V lost 3 bases and J lost 4 bases.

This clone was seen a few times. The chain is built from TRBV11-3 and TRBJ2-3; 9 nucleotides match TRBD1. The germline V gene encodes CDR1 SGHNT and CDR2 YENEEA. V lost 5 bases to trimming and J lost 4 bases; unmatched junction nucleotides: 7. CDR3 size: 15 residues. The CDR3 DNA is TGTGCCAGCAGCGAACCGGGACAGGGTGCAGATACGCAGTATTTT. Translated, it gives CASSEPGQGADTQYF.

The chain carries TRBV6-5 and TRBJ1-1, with D perhaps TRBD1 (6 bases). Per germline, CDR1 MNHEY and CDR2 SVGAGI. The CDR3 has 15 residues. V was pared by 6 bases and J by 8 bases, with 22 bases between. The CDR3 sequence is CASRFLTGKLGEAFF. The CDR3 DNA follows: TGTGCCAGCAGATTTTTAACAGGGAAACTCGGCGAAGCTTTCTTT.

The rearrangement links TRBV30 to TRBJ1-2; tentative D call: TRBD1 (6 bases). V was pared by 1 base and J by 3 bases, with 9 bases between. In germline, CDR1 is GTSNPN, CDR2 SVGIG (reference sequence). The CDR3 has 13 residues. The CDR3 is CAWSGDRHYGYTF. CDR3 DNA sequence: TGTGCCTGGAGTGGAGACAGGCACTATGGCTACACCTTC.

V and J are TRBV30 and TRBJ2-2; no firm D call. This CDR3 is 15 amino acids long. Germline values: CDR1 GTSNPN, CDR2 SVGIG (reference sequence). The V end lost 0 bases, the J end lost 4 bases, and 12 bases lay between the germline ends. CDR3 sequence (DNA): TGTGCCTGGAGTGTTGACGGGTCTGGCACCGGGGAGCTGTTTTTT. It encodes CAWSVDGSGTGELFF.

The genes are TRBV27 and TRBJ2-3; 7 bases are shared with TRBD1. In germline, CDR1 is MNHEY, CDR2 SMNVEV (reference sequence). There are 15 residues in the CDR3. Trimming took 8 bases from V and 2 from J; bases not matched to a gene: 10. CDR3 bases: TGTGCCAGCCGATCCGAGGACAGGTACACAGATACGCAGTATTTT. Protein sequence: CASRSEDRYTDTQYF.

The chain couples TRBV19 to TRBJ2-7, with 7 nucleotides matching TRBD1. This CDR3 region has 12 residues. J gave up 9 bases and V 6 bases, and 8 bases lay outside the gene matches. Looked up from germline, CDR1 is LNHDA and CDR2 is SQIVND (reference sequence). CDR3 DNA sequence: TGTGCCAGTAGGCCCGGGACAGCCTGGCAGTACTTC. Protein sequence: CASRPGTAWQYF.

This clone has only one observation. The rearrangement joins TRBV19 to TRBJ1-4; possibly TRBD1 for D (6 bases). Germline CDR1 is LNHDA and CDR2 is SQIVND (reference sequence). The CDR3 has 17 residues. V was trimmed by 4 bases and J by 5 bases, leaving 20 bases between them. As DNA, the CDR3 is TGTGCCAGTAGTAGCATGATTGGGACATCACAAAATGAAAAACTGTTTTTT. Translation gives CASSSMIGTSQNEKLFF. The whole variable domain, filled in from reference TRBV19 and TRBJ1-4, reads DGGITQSPKYLFRKEGQNVTLSCEQNLNHDAMYWYRQDPGQGLRLIYYSQIVNDFQKGDIAEGYSVSREKKESFPLTVTSAQKNPTAFYLCASSSMIGTSQNEKLFFGSGTQLSVL.

The gene calls are TRBV25-1 and TRBJ2-2, with D tentatively TRBD2 (6 bases). This CDR3 has 15 residues. V shed 3 bases and J shed 13 bases, with 21 bases lying between them. Germline V gene sequence: CDR1 MGHDK, CDR2 SYGVNS. CDR3 nucleotide sequence: TGTGCCAGCAGTGACCCTTCGGGACTCGGGCGGCGGCTGTTTTTT. Protein sequence: CASSDPSGLGRRLFF.